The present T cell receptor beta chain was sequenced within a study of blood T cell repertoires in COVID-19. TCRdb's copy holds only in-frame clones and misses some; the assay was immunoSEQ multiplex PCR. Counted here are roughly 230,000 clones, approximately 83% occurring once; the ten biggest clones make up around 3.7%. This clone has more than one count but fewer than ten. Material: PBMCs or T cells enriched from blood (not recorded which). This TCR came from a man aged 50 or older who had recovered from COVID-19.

The CDR3 DNA follows: TGCAGCGTCGGGTTGGGACAGTGGGGAAACACCATATATTTT. It encodes CSVGLGQWGNTIYF. The rearrangement joins TRBV29-1 to TRBJ1-3; 7 nucleotides align to TRBD1. The CDR3 has 14 amino acids. Germline V CDR1 and CDR2: SQVTM, ANQGSEA. The junction had 9 bases not matched to a gene; V was cut back by 6 bases and J by 4 bases. The full variable domain, rest sourced from reference TRBV29-1 and TRBJ1-3, is SAVISQKPSRDICQRGTSLTIQCQVDSQVTMMFWYRQQPGQSLTLIATANQGSEATYESGFVIDKFPISRPNLTFSTLTVSNMSPEDSSIYLCSVGLGQWGNTIYFGEGSWLTVV.